The 11 T cell receptor delta chains below come from one sample, sequenced in a study of Vδ1+ human thymocytes. Their antigen targets remain unknown. Overall study results and limits: Thymic TRG and TRD repertoires appeared highly polyclonal, with Gaussian CDR3 length distributions.

Sequences come from RNA converted to cDNA by reverse transcription. CDR3 amplicons came from multiplex PCR with pooled V-gene forward and constant-region reverse primers. TCRdb re-called clones from the multiplex PCR reads using CATT. In the table there are tens of thousands of delta-chain clones, about 29% of which are singletons. Material for sequencing was Vdelta1+ gamma-delta thymocytes from the thymus. The subset denotes: FACS-sorted CD3+ TCRalphabeta- TCRVdelta1+ TCRVdelta2- thymocytes. The receptors were sampled from a boy in the first two years of life who had congenital heart surgery.

This clone appeared a few times. Additional DNA sequences in this sample encode the identical CDR3. The chain employs TRDV1 and TRDJ1; 11 nucleotides match TRDD3. CDR1 and CDR2 (germline): TSWWSYY, QGS. The CDR3 loop spans 20 amino acids. The ends lost 1 base at V and 0 bases at J; junction bases unmatched: 13. The CDR3 DNA follows: TGTGCTCTTGGGGAACGCTGGGGGATACTTCAAGGGGGGTACACCGATAAACTCATCTTT. Amino acids: CALGERWGILQGGYTDKLIF.

In this sample, this clone turned up a few times. V and J are TRDV1 and TRDJ1; TRDD2 aligns across 7 bases. This CDR3 has 18 amino acids. The trim removed 0 bases at V and 4 bases at J, leaving 14 bases unmatched. The germline gives CDR1 TSWWSYY, CDR2 QGS. DNA for the CDR3: TGTGCTCTTGGGGAACTAAACCTTCCTGTGCGACGGAGCGATAAACTCATCTTT. Residues: CALGELNLPVRRSDKLIF.

In its sample, this clone was seen many times. The V and J genes are TRDV1 and TRDJ1; D may be TRDD3 (6 bases). The CDR3 sequence is 16 residues long. V was cut by 0 bases and J by 5 bases, with 16 bases left in between. Germline assignment: CDR1 TSWWSYY and CDR2 QGS. For the CDR3, the DNA is TGTGCTCTTGGGGAACTAGCATCCGTTCTGGGGGATAAACTCATCTTT. Translating gives CALGELASVLGDKLIF.

Comments on this clone: This clone may be a read error of a much larger clone one base away. The chain joins TRDV3 to TRDJ1, with 7 bases fitting TRDD3. Germline CDR1 TVYSNPD, CDR2 GDNSRS (reference sequence). The CDR3 spans 22 residues. V lost 4 bases, J lost 0 bases, and 32 bases stayed unmatched. CDR3 loop: CASDEGHIPCWRIRQYTDKLIF. In nucleotides, the CDR3 is TGTGCCTCGGACGAGGGGCACATCCCTTGCTGGAGGATACGTCAGTACACCGATAAACTCATCTTT.

This clone has only one observation. The germline gene is not matched at one end of the junction; a read error may be the cause. Within the sample, other DNA sequences also encode this same CDR3. V and J are TRDV1 and TRDJ1; 9 bases map to TRDD2. Germline CDR1 reads TSWWSYY; CDR2 reads QGS. The CDR3 spans 22 residues. CDR3 coding DNA: TGTGCTCTTGGGGAATCTCCCTTCCTACAGGATACGCGTGGATTCTACACCGATAAGCTCATCTTT. Translated: CALGESPFLQDTRGFYTDKLIF.

Turning to this clone: Being one base from a much bigger clone, this may be a read error. J is TRDJ1 and V is TRDV1; D call uncertain. Trimming pared 4 bases from V and 0 bases from J, leaving 18 bases between. Germline V gene data show CDR1 as TSWWSYY and CDR2 as QGS. The CDR3 is 17 residues long. CDR3 nucleotides: TGTGCTCTTGGGGGACTCCCCCCTATGGGTTACACCGATAAACTCATCTTT. Its protein is CALGGLPPMGYTDKLIF.

For this clone: This CDR3 is also generated by other DNA sequences in the sample. The gene calls are TRDV1 and TRDJ1, with TRDD3 as a possible D gene (5 bases). The CDR3 is 18 amino acids. Germline values: CDR1 TSWWSYY, CDR2 QGS. Trimming pared 5 bases from V and 0 bases from J, leaving 22 bases between. The CDR3 region is CALGKRGLGVSDTDKLIF. The CDR3 nucleotides are TGTGCTCTTGGGAAGCGGGGTCTTGGGGTTTCCGACACCGATAAACTCATCTTT.

The chain carries TRDV1 and TRDJ1; 10 positions match TRDD3. The V gene end was trimmed by 5 bases and the J gene end by 3 bases; junction bases not matched to a gene: 24. Germline lookup yields CDR1 TSWWSYY and CDR2 QGS. CDR3 length: 21 residues. The CDR3 protein is CALGKTGPIRNWGIRADKLIF. The CDR3, as DNA: TGTGCTCTTGGGAAAACTGGCCCTATACGCAACTGGGGGATTAGGGCCGATAAACTCATCTTT.

The chain couples TRDV1 to TRDJ1; D unclear. Per the germline V gene, CDR1 is TSWWSYY and CDR2 is QGS. Trimming took off 2 bases at V and 1 base at J, with 14 bases between the two ends. The CDR3 length is 16 residues. CDR3 nucleotide sequence: TGTGCTCTTGGGGAAAGTGGGTGGCCCTGCACCGATAAACTCATCTTT. It codes for CALGESGWPCTDKLIF.

This clone is medium-sized in the sample. This sequence joins TRDV1 and TRDJ1, with 11 bases fitting TRDD3. The CDR3 covers 22 residues. The germline gives CDR1 TSWWSYY, CDR2 QGS. Germline trimming cut 1 base from V and 0 bases from J; bases unmatched to any gene: 19. The CDR3 nucleotides read TGTGCTCTTGGGGAACCCCCTATCTACTGGGGGATAAGGGACCTGTACACCGATAAACTCATCTTT. It encodes CALGEPPIYWGIRDLYTDKLIF.

The chain joins TRDV1 to TRDJ1, with 10 bases fitting TRDD3. The V and J ends lost 2 bases and 4 bases, in that order; junction bases with no gene match: 4. The CDR3 spans 15 residues. Germline CDR1 reads TSWWSYY; CDR2 reads QGS. This chain's CDR3 is CALGEVLGDGDKLIF. The CDR3 nucleotides read TGTGCTCTTGGGGAAGTACTGGGGGATGGCGATAAACTCATCTTT.